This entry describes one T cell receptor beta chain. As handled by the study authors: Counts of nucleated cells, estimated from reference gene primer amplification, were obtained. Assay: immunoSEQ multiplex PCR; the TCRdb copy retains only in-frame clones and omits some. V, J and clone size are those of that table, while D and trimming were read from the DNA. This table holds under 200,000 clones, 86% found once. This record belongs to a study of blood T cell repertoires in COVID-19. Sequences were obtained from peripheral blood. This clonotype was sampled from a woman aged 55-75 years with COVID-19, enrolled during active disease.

For the CDR3, the DNA is TGTGCCAGCAGTTTGACAGACAGGTTAAACTACAATGAGCAGTTCTTC. It specifies CASSLTDRLNYNEQFF. The chain links TRBV27 to TRBJ2-1, with D possibly TRBD1 on 6 matching bases. This CDR3 is 16 amino acids long. Trimming took off 3 bases at V and 3 bases at J, with 15 bases between the two ends. CDR1 and CDR2 from the germline V gene are MNHEY and SMNVEV (reference sequence).